The 9 T cell receptor beta chains given below trace back to one sample, sequenced in a study of T-cell memory formation after mild COVID-19. TCRdb reanalysed the 5' RACE reads using MiXCR and keeps one entry per CDR3 protein. This sample yields 500,000 to 550,000 distinct CDR3 sequences, of which over 20% are seen a single time; around 13% belongs to the top ten. Sequencing was done on a sample of PBMCs or a T cell subset sorted from them (not recorded which). The receptors were gathered from an adult woman who had mild COVID-19 (a few samples of this study predate the infection). Cell type and time point are not known.

V usage is TRBV12-3 or TRBV12-4 and J usage is TRBJ1-3; D is ambiguous. Trimming shortened V by 4 bases and J by 5 bases, and 15 bases separated the two germline ends. This CDR3 is 15 amino acids long. CDR3 region: CASSSEGLVRNTIYF. CDR3 nucleotide sequence: TGTGCCAGCAGTTCAGAGGGTTTGGTAAGAAACACCATATATTTT.

The rearrangement links TRBV7-2 to TRBJ2-1; 10 bases fit TRBD2. Germline V lookup: CDR1 SGHTA, CDR2 FQGNSA. V shed 1 base and J 10 bases; nucleotides not matched to a gene: 10. The CDR3 loop spans 16 amino acids. The CDR3 region is CASSLELAGLGREQFF. CDR3 bases: TGTGCCAGCAGCTTAGAACTAGCGGGGCTCGGGCGGGAGCAGTTCTTC. The full variable domain, with the rest looked up from reference TRBV7-2 and TRBJ2-1, is GAGVSQSPSNKVTEKGKDVELRCDPISGHTALYWYRQSLGQGLEFLIYFQGNSAPDKSGLPSDRFSAERTGGSVSTLTIQRTQQEDSAVYLCASSLELAGLGREQFFGPGTRLTVL.

This clonotype turned up a few times. The V call is TRBV3-1, the J call TRBJ2-1; D is uncertain. Germline V gene sequence: CDR1 LGHDT, CDR2 YNNKEL (reference sequence). This CDR3 has 15 amino acids. With 0 bases removed from V and 2 bases from J, the gap between germline ends came to 8 bases. In DNA form, the CDR3 reads TGTGCCAGCAGCCAAGATCTGCAGGCCTACAATGAGCAGTTCTTC. It yields the protein CASSQDLQAYNEQFF.

This clonotype was observed a handful of times. The CDR3 region is CASSHPPPGLAGVRSYNEQFF. CDR3 nucleotide sequence: TGTGCCAGCAGTCATCCCCCCCCGGGACTAGCGGGGGTGAGGTCCTACAATGAGCAGTTCTTC. The chain employs TRBV5-6 and TRBJ2-1; 14 bases fit TRBD2. Trimming took 5 bases from V and 1 from J; bases not matched to a gene: 17. The length of the CDR3 is 21 residues. CDR1 and CDR2 (germline): SGHDT, YYEEEE.

This clonotype was picked up one time. DNA for the CDR3: TGTGCCAGCAGTACGATCAGGGGTTTAACTAATGAAAAACTGTTTTTT. Its translation: CASSTIRGLTNEKLFF. The chain couples TRBV27 to TRBJ1-4; the D gene is possibly TRBD1 (6 bases). The CDR3 has 16 amino acids. Germline V lookup: CDR1 MNHEY, CDR2 SMNVEV (reference sequence). Deletions cut 5 bases from V and 1 base from J, with 14 bases between.

The CDR3 sequence: CASSHPPAPGTSGEVKTQYF. The DNA of the CDR3 is TGCGCCAGCAGCCACCCCCCGGCCCCCGGGACTAGCGGGGAAGTTAAGACCCAGTACTTC. The chain couples TRBV4-1 to TRBJ2-5, with 13 bases aligning to TRBD2. Trimming cost V 3 bases and J 6 bases; bases outside gene matches: 19. In germline, CDR1 is MGHRA, CDR2 YSYEKL. The CDR3 sequence is 20 residues long.

This clonotype was seen a handful of times. As DNA, the CDR3 is TGTGCCAGCTCACCATCAACCCAGGATACGCAGTATTTT. Translation gives CASSPSTQDTQYF. The chain carries TRBV18 and TRBJ2-3; D is unresolved. Germline CDR1 reads KGHSH; CDR2 reads LQKENI. V lost 2 bases and J 6 bases, leaving 9 bases between the germline ends. CDR3 length: 13 residues.

V is TRBV6-5 and J is TRBJ2-3, with D perhaps matching TRBD1 (5 bases). The germline V and J ends were trimmed by 1 base and 4 bases, with 9 bases remaining between them. Germline V gives CDR1 MNHEY, CDR2 SVGAGI. The CDR3 spans 14 residues. For the CDR3, the DNA is TGTGCCAGCAGTTACTATAGGGGTTCAGATACGCAGTATTTT. It translates to CASSYYRGSDTQYF.

In its sample, this clonotype was seen a few times. The chain combines TRBV7-6 with TRBJ2-1; 11 nucleotides agree with TRBD2. V dropped 5 bases and J dropped 2; count of bases not matched to a gene: 8. The CDR3 sequence is 17 residues long. Germline loops: CDR1 SGHVS, CDR2 FNYEAQ. CDR3 bases: TGTGCCAGCAGCCCTCGGGCTAGCGGGGGGACCTACAATGAGCAGTTCTTC. Translating it yields CASSPRASGGTYNEQFF.